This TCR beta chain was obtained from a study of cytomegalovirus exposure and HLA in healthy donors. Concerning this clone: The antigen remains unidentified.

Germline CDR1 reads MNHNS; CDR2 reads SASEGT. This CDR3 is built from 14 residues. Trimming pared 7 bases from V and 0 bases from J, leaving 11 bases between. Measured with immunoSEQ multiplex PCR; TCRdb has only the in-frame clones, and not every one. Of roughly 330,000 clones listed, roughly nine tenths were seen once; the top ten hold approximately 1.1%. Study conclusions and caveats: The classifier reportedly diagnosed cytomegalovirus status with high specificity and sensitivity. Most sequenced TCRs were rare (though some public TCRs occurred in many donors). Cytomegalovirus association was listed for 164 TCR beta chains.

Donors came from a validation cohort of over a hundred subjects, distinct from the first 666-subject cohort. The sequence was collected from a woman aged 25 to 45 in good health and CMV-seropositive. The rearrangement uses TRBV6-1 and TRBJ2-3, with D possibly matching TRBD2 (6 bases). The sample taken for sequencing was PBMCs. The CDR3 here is CASNPGVSTDTQYF. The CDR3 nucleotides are TGTGCCAGCAACCCGGGGGTCAGCACAGATACGCAGTATTTT.